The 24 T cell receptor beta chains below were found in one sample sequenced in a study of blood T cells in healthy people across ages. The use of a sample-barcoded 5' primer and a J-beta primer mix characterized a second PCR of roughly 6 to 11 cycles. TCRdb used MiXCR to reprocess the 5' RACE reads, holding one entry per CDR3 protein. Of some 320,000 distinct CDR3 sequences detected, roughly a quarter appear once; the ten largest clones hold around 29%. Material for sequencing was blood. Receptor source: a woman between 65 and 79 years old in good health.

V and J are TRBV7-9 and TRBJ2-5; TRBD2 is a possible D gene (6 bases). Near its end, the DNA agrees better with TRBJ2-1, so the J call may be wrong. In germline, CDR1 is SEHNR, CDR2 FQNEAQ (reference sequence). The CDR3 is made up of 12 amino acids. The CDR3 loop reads CASSGSGNEQFF. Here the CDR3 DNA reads TGTGCCAGCAGCGGAAGCGGGAATGAGCAGTTCTTC.

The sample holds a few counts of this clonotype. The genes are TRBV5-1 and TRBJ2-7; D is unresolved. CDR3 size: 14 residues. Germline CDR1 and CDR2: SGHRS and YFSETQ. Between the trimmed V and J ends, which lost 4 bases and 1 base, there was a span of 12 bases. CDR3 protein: CASSRTASSYEQYF. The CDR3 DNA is TGCGCCAGCAGCAGAACCGCAAGTTCCTACGAGCAGTACTTC.

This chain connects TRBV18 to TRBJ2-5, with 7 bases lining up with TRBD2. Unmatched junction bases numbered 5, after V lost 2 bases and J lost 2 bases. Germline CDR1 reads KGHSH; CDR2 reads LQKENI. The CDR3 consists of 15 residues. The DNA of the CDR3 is TGTGCCAGCTCACCAAATCCGGGGGGACAAGAGACCCAGTACTTC. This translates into CASSPNPGGQETQYF.

CDR3 DNA sequence: TGCGCCAGCAGCCAAGAAGTCGCCAAGAGCAATCAGCCCCAGCATTTT. This codes for CASSQEVAKSNQPQHF. The chain couples TRBV4-1 to TRBJ1-5; D is ambiguous. Germline assignment: CDR1 MGHRA and CDR2 YSYEKL. V shed 0 bases and J shed 1 base, with 10 bases lying between them. CDR3 size: 16 residues.

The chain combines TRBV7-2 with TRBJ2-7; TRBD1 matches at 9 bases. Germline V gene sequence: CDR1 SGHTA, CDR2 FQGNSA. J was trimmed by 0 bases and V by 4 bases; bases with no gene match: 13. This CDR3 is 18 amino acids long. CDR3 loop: CASSSEPTTGGPSYEQYF. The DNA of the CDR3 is TGTGCCAGCAGCTCTGAACCTACTACAGGGGGCCCCTCCTACGAGCAGTACTTC.

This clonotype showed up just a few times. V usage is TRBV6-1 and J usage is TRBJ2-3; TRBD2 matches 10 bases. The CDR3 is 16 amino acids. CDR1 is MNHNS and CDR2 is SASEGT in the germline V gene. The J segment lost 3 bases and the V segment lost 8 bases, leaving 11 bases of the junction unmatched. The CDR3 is CASVPLAGVGTDTQYF. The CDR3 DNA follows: TGTGCCAGCGTACCCCTAGCGGGAGTAGGGACAGATACGCAGTATTTT.

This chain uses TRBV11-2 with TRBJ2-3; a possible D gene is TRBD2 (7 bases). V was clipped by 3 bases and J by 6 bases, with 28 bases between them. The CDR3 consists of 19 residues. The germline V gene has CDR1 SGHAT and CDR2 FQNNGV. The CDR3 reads CASSFNSGLKEGGVDTQYF. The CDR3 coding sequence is TGTGCCAGCAGCTTCAATTCGGGACTAAAAGAAGGGGGGGTGGATACGCAGTATTTT.

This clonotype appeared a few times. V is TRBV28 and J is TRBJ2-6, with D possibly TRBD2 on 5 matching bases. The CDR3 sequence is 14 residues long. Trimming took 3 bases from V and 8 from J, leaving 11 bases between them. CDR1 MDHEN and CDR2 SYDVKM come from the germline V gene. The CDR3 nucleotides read TGTGCCAGCAGTTTTAGCGTGACGTCCAACGTCCTGACTTTC. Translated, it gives CASSFSVTSNVLTF.

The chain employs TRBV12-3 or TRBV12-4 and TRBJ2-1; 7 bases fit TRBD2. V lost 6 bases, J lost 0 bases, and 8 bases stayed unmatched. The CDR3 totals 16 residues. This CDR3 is CASRKGTTSSYNEQFF. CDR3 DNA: TGTGCCAGCAGAAAGGGGACTACGAGCTCCTACAATGAGCAGTTCTTC.

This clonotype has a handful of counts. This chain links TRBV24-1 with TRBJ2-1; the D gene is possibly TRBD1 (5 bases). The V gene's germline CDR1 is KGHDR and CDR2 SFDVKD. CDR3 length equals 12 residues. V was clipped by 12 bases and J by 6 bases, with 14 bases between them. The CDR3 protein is CAVGRQPNEQFF. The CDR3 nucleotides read TGTGCCGTCGGTCGACAGCCCAATGAGCAGTTCTTC.

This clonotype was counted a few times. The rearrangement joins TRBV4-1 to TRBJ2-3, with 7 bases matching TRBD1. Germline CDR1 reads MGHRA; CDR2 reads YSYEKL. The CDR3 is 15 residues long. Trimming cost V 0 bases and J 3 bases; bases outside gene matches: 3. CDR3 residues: CASSQEGQPTDTQYF. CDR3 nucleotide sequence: TGCGCCAGCAGCCAAGAGGGACAGCCAACAGATACGCAGTATTTT.

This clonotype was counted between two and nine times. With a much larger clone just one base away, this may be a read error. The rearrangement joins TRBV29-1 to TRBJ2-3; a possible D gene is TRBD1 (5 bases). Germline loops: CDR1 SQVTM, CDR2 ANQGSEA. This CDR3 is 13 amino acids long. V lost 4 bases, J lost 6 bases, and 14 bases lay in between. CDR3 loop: CSVGLVSGDTQYF. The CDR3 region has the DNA TGCAGCGTTGGTCTAGTCTCAGGGGATACGCAGTATTTT.

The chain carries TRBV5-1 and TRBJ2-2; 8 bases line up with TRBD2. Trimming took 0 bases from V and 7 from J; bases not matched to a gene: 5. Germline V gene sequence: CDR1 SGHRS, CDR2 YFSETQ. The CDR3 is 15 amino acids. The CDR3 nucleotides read TGCGCCAGCAGCTTGGGACTAGCGACGGGCGGGGAGCTGTTTTTT. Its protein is CASSLGLATGGELFF.

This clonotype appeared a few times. This CDR3 is CASSRTSGETQYF. DNA for the CDR3: TGTGCCAGCAGCCGGACTAGCGGAGAGACCCAGTACTTC. The chain is built from TRBV7-3 and TRBJ2-5, with 10 bases aligning to TRBD2. With V trimmed by 5 bases and J by 4 bases, 1 base remained unmatched. The CDR3 runs to 13 residues. Germline CDR1 reads SGHTA; CDR2 reads FQGTGA.

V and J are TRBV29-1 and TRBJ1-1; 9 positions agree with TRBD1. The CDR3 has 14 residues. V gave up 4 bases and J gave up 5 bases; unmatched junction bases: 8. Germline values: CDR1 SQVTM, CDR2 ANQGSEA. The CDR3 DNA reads TGCAGCGTTGCACGGGACAGGGAGGCAACTGAAGCTTTCTTT. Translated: CSVARDREATEAFF.

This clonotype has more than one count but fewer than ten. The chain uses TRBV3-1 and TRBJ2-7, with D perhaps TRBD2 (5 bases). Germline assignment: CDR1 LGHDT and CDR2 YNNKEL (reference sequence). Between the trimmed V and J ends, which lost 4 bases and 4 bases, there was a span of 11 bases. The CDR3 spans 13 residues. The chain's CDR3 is CASSRPTGYEQYF. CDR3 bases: TGTGCCAGCAGCCGCCCTACGGGGTACGAGCAGTACTTC.

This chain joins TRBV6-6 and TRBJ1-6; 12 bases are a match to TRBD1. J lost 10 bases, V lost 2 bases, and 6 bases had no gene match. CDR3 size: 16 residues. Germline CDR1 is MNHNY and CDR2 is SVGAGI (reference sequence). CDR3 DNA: TGTGCCAGCAGTTACCCCGGGACAGGGGGCAAATCACCCCTCCACTTT. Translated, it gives CASSYPGTGGKSPLHF.

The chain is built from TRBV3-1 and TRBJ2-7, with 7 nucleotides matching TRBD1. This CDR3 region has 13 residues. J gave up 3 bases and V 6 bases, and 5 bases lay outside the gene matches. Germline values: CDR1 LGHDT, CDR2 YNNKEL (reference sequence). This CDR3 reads CASRRGQSYEQYF. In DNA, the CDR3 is TGTGCCAGCAGAAGGGGACAGAGCTACGAGCAGTACTTC.

The CDR3: CASRWSSYNEQFF. The DNA for the CDR3 is TGTGCCAGCCGTTGGAGCTCCTACAATGAGCAGTTCTTC. The chain uses TRBV6-2 or TRBV6-3 and TRBJ2-1, with D unresolved. Trimming shortened V by 8 bases and J by 0 bases, and 8 bases separated the two germline ends. Germline-derived CDR1 and CDR2 are MNHEY and SVGEGT. The CDR3 is 13 residues long.

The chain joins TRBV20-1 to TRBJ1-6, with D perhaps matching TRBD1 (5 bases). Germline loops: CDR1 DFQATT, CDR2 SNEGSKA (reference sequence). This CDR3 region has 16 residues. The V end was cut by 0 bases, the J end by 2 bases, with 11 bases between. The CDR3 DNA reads TGCAGTGCTAGAGATGGAGGGGTCCCCTATAATTCACCCCTCCACTTT. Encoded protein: CSARDGGVPYNSPLHF.

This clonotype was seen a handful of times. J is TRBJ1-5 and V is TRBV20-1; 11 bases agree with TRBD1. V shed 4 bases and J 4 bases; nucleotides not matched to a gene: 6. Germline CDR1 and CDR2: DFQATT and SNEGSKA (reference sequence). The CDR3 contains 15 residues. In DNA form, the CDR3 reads TGCAGTGCTACCGGACAGGGGGCAAAGAATCAGCCCCAGCATTTT. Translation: CSATGQGAKNQPQHF.

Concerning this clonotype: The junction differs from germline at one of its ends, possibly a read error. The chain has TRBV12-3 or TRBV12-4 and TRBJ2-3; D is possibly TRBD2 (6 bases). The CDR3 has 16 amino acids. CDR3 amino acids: CASGPEAGLSTDMQYF. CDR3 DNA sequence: TGTGCCAGCGGCCCTGAGGCGGGATTGAGCACAGATATGCAGTATTTT.

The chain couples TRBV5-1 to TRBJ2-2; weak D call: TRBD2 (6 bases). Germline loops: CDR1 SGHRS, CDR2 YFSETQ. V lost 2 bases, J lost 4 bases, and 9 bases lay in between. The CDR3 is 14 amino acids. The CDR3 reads CASSFSGSTGELFF. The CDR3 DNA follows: TGCGCCAGCAGCTTTTCCGGGAGCACCGGGGAGCTGTTTTTT.

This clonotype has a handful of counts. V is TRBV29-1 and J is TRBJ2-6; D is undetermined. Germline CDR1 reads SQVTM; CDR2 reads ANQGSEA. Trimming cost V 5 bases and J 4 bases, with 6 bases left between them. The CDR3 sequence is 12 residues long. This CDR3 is CSVQLGANVLTF. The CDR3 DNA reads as TGCAGCGTTCAACTAGGGGCCAACGTCCTGACTTTC.